A single sample gave rise to the 24 T cell receptor beta chains below, sequenced in a study of cytomegalovirus exposure and HLA in healthy donors. 60 Vbeta and 13 Jbeta primers were used in PCR. Assay used: immunoSEQ multiplex PCR; TCRdb lists only in-frame clones, some missing. This sample's table reports tens of thousands of clones. Sequences were obtained from PBMCs. Receptor source: a man aged 45-65 years in good health and CMV-seropositive.

The rearrangement uses TRBV9 and TRBJ2-1; 7 nucleotides line up with TRBD2. Germline V gives CDR1 SGDLS, CDR2 YYNGEE. J was trimmed by 10 bases and V by 6 bases; bases with no gene match: 10. The CDR3 covers 13 residues. The CDR3: CASTRGLADEQFF. The CDR3 nucleotides read TGTGCCAGCACCCGTGGCCTAGCGGACGAGCAGTTCTTC.

The V gene is TRBV7-9, the J gene TRBJ2-3; TRBD2 agrees at 7 bases. Germline CDR1 SEHNR, CDR2 FQNEAQ (reference sequence). The CDR3 sequence is 15 residues long. The J segment lost 0 bases and the V segment lost 0 bases, leaving 0 bases of the junction unmatched. The CDR3 here is CASSLAGGSTDTQYF. The CDR3 DNA reads as TGTGCCAGCAGCTTAGCGGGAGGGAGCACAGATACGCAGTATTTT.

The gene calls are TRBV2 and TRBJ1-3; 9 bases are shared with TRBD1. J was trimmed by 0 bases and V by 6 bases; bases with no gene match: 6. Germline V CDR1 and CDR2: SNHLY, FYNNEI. The CDR3 length is 16 residues. Written as DNA, the CDR3 is TGTGCCAGCAGCGGGGGACAGGGTCGCTCTGGAAACACCATATATTTT. Protein: CASSGGQGRSGNTIYF. Full variable domain (outside the CDR3, taken from reference TRBV2 and TRBJ1-3): EPEVTQTPSHQVTQMGQEVILRCVPISNHLYFYWYRQILGQKVEFLVSFYNNEISEKSEIFDDQFSVERPDGSNFTLKIRSTKLEDSAMYFCASSGGQGRSGNTIYFGEGSWLTVV.

The CDR3 spells CASSLRERDGYTF. The CDR3 DNA sequence: TGTGCCAGCAGCTTACGGGAAAGGGATGGCTACACCTTC. V gene TRBV7-9 combines with J gene TRBJ1-2; D gene ambiguous. The germline V and J ends were trimmed by 2 bases and 6 bases, with 10 bases remaining between them. The CDR3 extends over 13 amino acids. Germline V gene data show CDR1 as SEHNR and CDR2 as FQNEAQ (reference sequence).

The chain couples TRBV19 to TRBJ1-4; tentative D call: TRBD1 (6 bases). This CDR3 contains 14 residues. The ends were cut back, 6 bases at V and 3 bases at J, with 11 bases in the middle. Germline loops: CDR1 LNHDA, CDR2 SQIVND (reference sequence). The CDR3: CASRSRGSNEKLFF. CDR3 nucleotide sequence: TGTGCCAGTAGGAGCAGGGGTTCTAATGAAAAACTGTTTTTT. Supplemented by reference TRBV19 and TRBJ1-4, the full variable domain reads DGGITQSPKYLFRKEGQNVTLSCEQNLNHDAMYWYRQDPGQGLRLIYYSQIVNDFQKGDIAEGYSVSREKKESFPLTVTSAQKNPTAFYLCASRSRGSNEKLFFGSGTQLSVL.

This chain links TRBV7-8 with TRBJ2-7; no firm D call. The V end lost 4 bases, the J end lost 3 bases, and 13 bases lay between the germline ends. Germline values: CDR1 SGHVS, CDR2 FQNEAQ. The CDR3 sequence is 14 residues long. This CDR3 is CASSSHLYLYEQYF. CDR3 bases: TGTGCCAGCAGCTCCCACTTATATCTCTACGAGCAGTACTTC.

V and J are TRBV10-3 and TRBJ2-1, with 8 positions matching TRBD2. Germline-derived CDR1 and CDR2 are ENHRY and SYGVKD. Losses at the gene ends were 11 bases for V and 9 bases for J; bases not matched to a gene: 21. The CDR3 is 16 amino acids. In DNA form, the CDR3 reads TGTGCCGCACAGCGGTCTGGACTAGCCGTCTTTGGTGAGCAGTTCTTC. Its protein is CAAQRSGLAVFGEQFF.

This chain joins TRBV15 and TRBJ1-1; D may be TRBD1 (5 bases). The germline gives CDR1 LNHNV, CDR2 YYDKDF (reference sequence). V was clipped by 1 base and J by 1 base, with 7 bases between them. This CDR3 is built from 14 residues. The CDR3 nucleotides are TGTGCCACCAGCAGAGGAACAGGGAACACTGAAGCTTTCTTT. It translates to CATSRGTGNTEAFF.

The chain combines TRBV30 with TRBJ2-2; perhaps TRBD2 as D (5 bases). This CDR3 is built from 11 residues. V was pared by 7 bases and J by 4 bases, with 7 bases between. Germline V gene sequence: CDR1 GTSNPN, CDR2 SVGIG (reference sequence). CDR3 in amino acids: CAYRGTGELFF. The CDR3 nucleotides read TGTGCCTACCGGGGCACCGGGGAGCTGTTTTTT. Variable domain in full (rest from reference TRBV30 and TRBJ2-2): SQTIHQWPATLVQPVGSPLSLECTVEGTSNPNLYWYRQAAGRGLQLLFYSVGIGQISSEVPQNLSASRPQDRQFILSSKKLLLSDSGFYLCAYRGTGELFFGEGSRLTVL.

The rearrangement joins TRBV7-9 to TRBJ2-7; D is perhaps TRBD2 (6 bases). The V and J ends lost 6 bases and 4 bases respectively, with 10 bases between them. This CDR3 spans 12 amino acids. Germline lookup yields CDR1 SEHNR and CDR2 FQNEAQ (reference sequence). The DNA for the CDR3 is TGTGCCAGCAGGGGGGGACTGTACGAGCAGTACGTC. Residues: CASRGGLYEQYV.

This rearrangement joins TRBV4-3 to TRBJ2-1; D is perhaps TRBD1 (5 bases). This CDR3 region has 15 residues. V was shortened by 2 bases and J by 2 bases, with 10 bases between the two germline ends. Germline V gives CDR1 LGHNA, CDR2 YSLEER. CDR3 nucleotide sequence: TGCGCCAGCAGCCAAACAGTGGACACCTACAATGAGCAGTTCTTC. It codes for CASSQTVDTYNEQFF.

This chain connects TRBV12-5 to TRBJ2-1; 12 positions match TRBD2. After removal of 1 base from V and 6 bases from J, the junction contained 4 bases not matched to a gene. Per the germline V gene, CDR1 is LGHNT and CDR2 is FRNRAP. The CDR3 has 16 residues. This CDR3 reads CASGLGLAGGPNEQFF. In nucleotides, the CDR3 is TGTGCTAGTGGTTTGGGTCTAGCGGGAGGGCCCAATGAGCAGTTCTTC.

The CDR3 coding sequence is TGTGCCAGCAGTCATAAACAGGGACTGAACACTGAAGCTTTCTTT. This codes for CASSHKQGLNTEAFF. The chain joins TRBV6-5 to TRBJ1-1, with D perhaps TRBD1 (6 bases). Per the germline V gene, CDR1 is MNHEY and CDR2 is SVGAGI. There are 15 residues in the CDR3. V was clipped by 5 bases and J by 0 bases, with 13 bases between them.

This sequence joins TRBV5-1 and TRBJ2-1, with D tentatively TRBD2 (5 bases). The CDR3 runs 13 residues. The germline gives CDR1 SGHRS, CDR2 YFSETQ. The V gene lost 9 bases and the J gene lost 8 bases, with 18 bases spanning the gap. CDR3 bases: TGCGCCACGAATCTAGCTGGCGTGCATGAGCAGTTCTTC. This gives the protein CATNLAGVHEQFF.

The genes are TRBV11-2 and TRBJ2-3, with 9 bases aligning to TRBD2. V was clipped by 5 bases and J by 1 base; unmatched bases: 4. The CDR3 sequence is 15 residues long. In germline, CDR1 is SGHAT, CDR2 FQNNGV. The CDR3 DNA reads as TGTGCCAGCAGCGCGTGGACTAGCGGCACAGATACGCAGTATTTT. It encodes CASSAWTSGTDTQYF.

The chain joins TRBV29-1 to TRBJ1-3; D ambiguous. The germline V gene has CDR1 SQVTM and CDR2 ANQGSEA. Trimming removed 7 bases from V and 1 base from J, with 11 bases in between. The CDR3 consists of 13 residues. CDR3 sequence: CSARVSSGNTIYF. The CDR3 DNA is TGCAGCGCCCGGGTGTCGTCTGGAAACACCATATATTTT.

This rearrangement joins TRBV4-2 to TRBJ2-5; TRBD1 agrees at 8 bases. The germline CDR1 and CDR2 sequences are LGHNA and YNFKEQ. V shed 1 base and J 1 base; nucleotides not matched to a gene: 11. The CDR3 contains 18 residues. This chain's CDR3 is CASSQAAGTGHTQETQYF. Here the CDR3 DNA reads TGTGCCAGCAGCCAAGCCGCCGGGACAGGACACACCCAAGAGACCCAGTACTTC.

Regarding this clone: In the same sample, other DNA sequences code for this CDR3. The chain uses TRBV4-3 and TRBJ1-5, with D maybe TRBD1 (5 bases). The length of the CDR3 is 15 residues. Germline V CDR1 and CDR2: LGHNA, YSLEER. Trimming took off 3 bases at V and 4 bases at J, with 13 bases between the two ends. This CDR3 is CASSQSGGGNQPQHF. The CDR3 bases are TGCGCCAGCAGCCAGTCGGGCGGGGGAAATCAGCCCCAGCATTTT.

V usage is TRBV28 and J usage is TRBJ1-1; TRBD1 aligns across 10 bases. V lost 2 bases and J lost 6; bases outside the gene matches: 6. The CDR3 is 15 residues long. Germline CDR1 MDHEN, CDR2 SYDVKM. CDR3 region: CASSLADRGRSEAFF. The DNA of the CDR3 is TGTGCCAGCAGTTTAGCCGACAGGGGGCGATCTGAAGCTTTCTTT.

CDR3 protein: CASSGLDNEQFF. As DNA, the CDR3 is TGTGCCAGCTCAGGACTAGACAATGAGCAGTTCTTC. V and J are TRBV18 and TRBJ2-1; 7 nucleotides match TRBD2. The CDR3 has 12 amino acids. With 5 bases clipped from V and 5 bases from J, the junction kept 0 bases outside the gene matches. Germline CDR1 KGHSH, CDR2 LQKENI.

V usage is TRBV15 and J usage is TRBJ1-3; D might be TRBD1 (6 bases). Germline values: CDR1 LNHNV, CDR2 YYDKDF (reference sequence). The CDR3 contains 15 residues. The V end was cut by 1 base, the J end by 0 bases, with 7 bases between. CDR3 in amino acids: CATSRAGDSGNTIYF. The CDR3, as DNA: TGTGCCACCAGCAGAGCAGGGGACTCTGGAAACACCATATATTTT.

The rearrangement uses TRBV18 and TRBJ2-5, with 9 bases lining up with TRBD1. The CDR3 sequence is 16 residues long. The J segment lost 3 bases and the V segment lost 6 bases, leaving 11 bases of the junction unmatched. From germline, CDR1 is KGHSH and CDR2 LQKENI. The CDR3 region is CASSASGTGTKETQYF. The CDR3 coding sequence is TGTGCCAGCTCGGCAAGCGGGACAGGGACGAAAGAGACCCAGTACTTC.

This chain links TRBV25-1 with TRBJ1-2; possible D gene TRBD1, 6 bases. CDR3 length equals 14 residues. V lost 3 bases, J lost 6 bases, and 14 bases lay in between. Germline CDR1 and CDR2: MGHDK and SYGVNS. The CDR3 DNA reads TGTGCCAGCAGTGAGACGGGGGGCTCGGATGGCTACACCTTC. It codes for CASSETGGSDGYTF.

This chain uses TRBV9 with TRBJ2-1; 7 bases fit TRBD2. Germline lookup yields CDR1 SGDLS and CDR2 YYNGEE. The length of the CDR3 is 12 residues. The trim removed 3 bases at V and 6 bases at J, leaving 0 bases unmatched. CDR3 residues: CASSASGNEQFF. In DNA form, the CDR3 reads TGTGCCAGCAGCGCTAGCGGCAATGAGCAGTTCTTC. Full variable domain (outside the CDR3, taken from reference TRBV9 and TRBJ2-1): DSGVTQTPKHLITATGQRVTLRCSPRSGDLSVYWYQQSLDQGLQFLIQYYNGEERAKGNILERFSAQQFPDLHSELNLSSLELGDSALYFCASSASGNEQFFGPGTRLTVL.